The 17 T cell receptor beta chains below come from one sample, sequenced in a study of T cell responses to AZD1222 COVID-19 vaccine. Sequencing was performed with immunoSEQ multiplex PCR; in TCRdb, only in-frame clones are kept and a portion is missing. In the table there are about 150,000 clones, roughly 90% of which are singletons. The sample in question was peripheral blood, obtained on day 0 of AZD1222 vaccination. These receptors were collected from an adult in good health.

This clone was counted a single time. V gene TRBV28 combines with J gene TRBJ1-1; 7 bases agree with TRBD1. Germline V CDR1 and CDR2: MDHEN, SYDVKM. V lost 4 bases, J lost 3 bases, and 14 bases stayed unmatched. The CDR3 consists of 17 residues. CDR3 nucleotide sequence: TGTGCCAGCAGTTCGCCCGCCTACAGGGGCCCCTACACTGAAGCTTTCTTT. Translating it yields CASSSPAYRGPYTEAFF.

The chain has TRBV18 and TRBJ1-3; the D gene is possibly TRBD1 (5 bases). Between the trimmed V and J ends, which lost 6 bases and 4 bases, there was a span of 16 bases. This CDR3 is 15 amino acids long. Germline CDR1 is KGHSH and CDR2 is LQKENI. The CDR3 spells CASSPSRVEGNTIYF. CDR3 in DNA: TGTGCCAGCTCCCCTTCCAGGGTTGAAGGAAACACCATATATTTT.

The chain is built from TRBV27 and TRBJ2-1; possibly TRBD2 for D (6 bases). Germline CDR1 MNHEY, CDR2 SMNVEV (reference sequence). The CDR3 spans 15 residues. Deletions cut 7 bases from V and 3 bases from J, with 16 bases between. CDR3 bases: TGTGCCAGCACCTCGCTAGCGTGGATCTACAATGAGCAGTTCTTC. Translation gives CASTSLAWIYNEQFF.

This clone has just a few counts. This chain connects TRBV7-8 to TRBJ1-4; D ambiguous. Trimming left V 6 bases short and J 7 bases short, with 12 bases between. Germline V lookup: CDR1 SGHVS, CDR2 FQNEAQ. CDR3 size: 13 residues. The CDR3 sequence is CASRMTFGEKLFF. In nucleotides, the CDR3 is TGTGCCAGCAGAATGACCTTTGGTGAAAAACTGTTTTTT.

The chain has TRBV7-2 and TRBJ2-1; 14 nucleotides match TRBD2. Germline-derived CDR1 and CDR2 are SGHTA and FQGNSA. After removal of 4 bases from V and 6 bases from J, the junction contained 5 bases not matched to a gene. This CDR3 comprises 16 residues. CDR3 region: CASSSQTSGGGNEQFF. CDR3 bases: TGTGCCAGCAGCTCCCAGACTAGCGGGGGGGGCAATGAGCAGTTCTTC.

The chain recombines TRBV6-2 or TRBV6-3 with TRBJ2-7, with D maybe TRBD1 (6 bases). The CDR3 spans 16 residues. Germline loops: CDR1 MNHEY, CDR2 SVGEGT. Between the trimmed V and J ends, which lost 2 bases and 4 bases, there was a span of 18 bases. CDR3 sequence (DNA): TGTGCCAGCAGTTACCCCCAGGGGACCAGGGGATACGAGCAGTACTTC. Translated: CASSYPQGTRGYEQYF.

This chain links TRBV11-2 with TRBJ1-1; D perhaps matches TRBD1 (6 bases). The CDR3 is 15 amino acids. The ends were cut back, 3 bases at V and 2 bases at J, with 13 bases in the middle. CDR1 and CDR2 from the germline V gene are SGHAT and FQNNGV. CDR3 in amino acids: CASSLGGHRNTEAFF. The CDR3 region has the DNA TGTGCCAGCAGCTTGGGGGGACACCGAAACACTGAAGCTTTCTTT.

V gene TRBV10-3 combines with J gene TRBJ2-7; unclear D gene. The CDR3 is 13 residues long. Germline CDR1 reads ENHRY; CDR2 reads SYGVKD. V was shortened by 2 bases and J by 2 bases, with 7 bases between the two germline ends. The CDR3 DNA sequence: TGTGCCATCAGTGAGGGCACTCCCTACGAGCAGTACTTC. Amino acid sequence: CAISEGTPYEQYF.

The genes are TRBV6-2 or TRBV6-3 and TRBJ1-6; D remains ambiguous. The V gene lost 4 bases and the J gene lost 9 bases, with 10 bases spanning the gap. The CDR3 is 13 amino acids. Germline CDR1 reads MNHEY; CDR2 reads SVGEGT. The CDR3 bases are TGTGCCAGCAGTTCCTGGAACTCTTCACCCCTCCACTTT. This sequence encodes CASSSWNSSPLHF.

This clone has just one count. The chain is built from TRBV19 and TRBJ1-4; D unresolved. Trimming stripped 10 bases from V and 6 bases from J, with 24 bases between. The CDR3 is made up of 16 amino acids. Germline V gives CDR1 LNHDA, CDR2 SQIVND (reference sequence). The CDR3 loop reads CATEAGGYSSDEKLFF. The CDR3, as DNA: TGTGCCACGGAGGCAGGAGGATATAGTTCGGATGAAAAACTGTTTTTT.

This sequence joins TRBV19 and TRBJ1-3; D remains ambiguous. Trimming shortened V by 6 bases and J by 0 bases, and 15 bases separated the two germline ends. The CDR3 is 16 residues long. CDR1 and CDR2 from the germline V gene are LNHDA and SQIVND (reference sequence). The CDR3 here is CASRVAAKNSGNTIYF. The CDR3, as DNA: TGTGCCAGTAGAGTGGCGGCAAAAAACTCTGGAAACACCATATATTTT.

This clone was counted only a few times. The chain combines TRBV2 with TRBJ2-7, with 10 positions matching TRBD2. The CDR3 loop spans 16 amino acids. Germline CDR1 is SNHLY and CDR2 is FYNNEI. The trim removed 4 bases at V and 1 base at J, leaving 7 bases unmatched. CDR3 sequence: CASSGPSGRQSYEQYF. The CDR3, as DNA: TGTGCCAGCAGTGGGCCTAGCGGGAGACAATCCTACGAGCAGTACTTC.

V and J are TRBV6-2 or TRBV6-3 and TRBJ1-2, with unresolved D. V lost 6 bases to trimming and J lost 8 bases, with 16 bases between them. The germline gives CDR1 MNHEY, CDR2 SVGEGT. This CDR3 comprises 13 residues. The CDR3 nucleotides read TGTGCCAGCAGCCCCTATGAAGGGCTGGGCTACACCTTC. Protein: CASSPYEGLGYTF.

This clone is a singleton in its sample. This sequence joins TRBV7-9 and TRBJ2-4; TRBD2 matches at 14 bases. V lost 5 bases and J lost 7; bases outside the gene matches: 16. The germline V gene encodes CDR1 SEHNR and CDR2 FQNEAQ (reference sequence). This CDR3 has 19 amino acids. Written as DNA, the CDR3 is TGTGCCAGCAGCCCAGGGGGACTAGCGGGAGTGAGGGTCGGGAACATTCAGTACTTC. Its translation: CASSPGGLAGVRVGNIQYF.

The V gene is TRBV4-3, the J gene TRBJ2-3; 7 bases agree with TRBD1. V was clipped by 3 bases and J by 3 bases; unmatched bases: 9. The germline V gene has CDR1 LGHNA and CDR2 YSLEER. The CDR3 is 16 residues long. The DNA for the CDR3 is TGCGCCAGCAGCCAGGGAACAGGGGAAGGGACAGATACGCAGTATTTT. Its protein is CASSQGTGEGTDTQYF.

The V call is TRBV20-1, the J call TRBJ1-6; D remains unclear. The CDR3 has 13 residues. With 3 bases removed from V and 7 bases from J, the gap between germline ends came to 10 bases. Germline CDR1 DFQATT, CDR2 SNEGSKA (reference sequence). CDR3 sequence: CSASPGKNSPLHF. Here the CDR3 DNA reads TGCAGTGCTAGTCCCGGAAAGAATTCACCCCTCCACTTT.

This rearrangement joins TRBV9 to TRBJ2-2; 8 bases are a match to TRBD1. The germline CDR1 and CDR2 sequences are SGDLS and YYNGEE. The CDR3 is made up of 15 amino acids. With 1 base clipped from V and 6 bases from J, the junction kept 5 bases outside the gene matches. The CDR3 DNA is TGTGCCAGCAGCGTATTAACAGGGGGACCCGGGGAGCTGTTTTTT. It specifies CASSVLTGGPGELFF.